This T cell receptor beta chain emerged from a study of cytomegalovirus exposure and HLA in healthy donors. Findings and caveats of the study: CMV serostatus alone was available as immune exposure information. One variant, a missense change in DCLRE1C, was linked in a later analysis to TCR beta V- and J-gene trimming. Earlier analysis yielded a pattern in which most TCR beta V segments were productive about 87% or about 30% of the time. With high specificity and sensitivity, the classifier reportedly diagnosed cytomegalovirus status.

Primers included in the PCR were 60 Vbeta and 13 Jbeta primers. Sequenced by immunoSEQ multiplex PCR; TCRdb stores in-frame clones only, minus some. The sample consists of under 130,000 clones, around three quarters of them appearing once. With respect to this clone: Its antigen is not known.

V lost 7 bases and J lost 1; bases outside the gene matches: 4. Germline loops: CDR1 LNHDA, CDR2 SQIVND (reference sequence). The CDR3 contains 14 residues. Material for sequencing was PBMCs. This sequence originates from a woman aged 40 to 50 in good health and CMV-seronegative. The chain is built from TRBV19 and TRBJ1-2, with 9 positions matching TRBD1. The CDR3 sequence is CASTWDRDNYGYTF. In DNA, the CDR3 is TGTGCCAGTACCTGGGACAGGGATAACTATGGCTACACCTTC.